This note documents a single T cell receptor (beta chain) sequence. No antigen is known for it. The source of the sample is a study of radiotherapy plus CTLA-4 blockade in lung cancer. Looking at the study overall: Around 20% of enrolled patients responded objectively, and around 30% had disease control.

This table comes from immunoSEQ multiplex PCR, and its TCRdb copy is limited to in-frame clones, with some not included. This sample carries 90,000 to 100,000 clones, 88% of them seen once, and the ten largest clones take 4.9%. Study observations and caveats: Per reports, early blood T cell clone dynamics, plus interferon-beta, forecast response most strongly. TCR clones from tumors expanded in blood after radiotherapy plus ipilimumab.

The CDR3 totals 13 residues. Germline-derived CDR1 and CDR2 are SGHRS and YFSETQ. V lost 3 bases and J lost 1, with 7 bases in between. This chain joins TRBV5-1 and TRBJ1-2; D gene ambiguous. The source material was peripheral blood, sampled from a patient treated with radiotherapy plus ipilimumab. This TCR derives from a human donor with non-small cell lung cancer that progressed on radiotherapy plus ipilimumab. The CDR3 region has the DNA TGCGCCAGCAGCTACGAGAGTAACTATGGCTACACCTTC. Amino acid sequence: CASSYESNYGYTF.